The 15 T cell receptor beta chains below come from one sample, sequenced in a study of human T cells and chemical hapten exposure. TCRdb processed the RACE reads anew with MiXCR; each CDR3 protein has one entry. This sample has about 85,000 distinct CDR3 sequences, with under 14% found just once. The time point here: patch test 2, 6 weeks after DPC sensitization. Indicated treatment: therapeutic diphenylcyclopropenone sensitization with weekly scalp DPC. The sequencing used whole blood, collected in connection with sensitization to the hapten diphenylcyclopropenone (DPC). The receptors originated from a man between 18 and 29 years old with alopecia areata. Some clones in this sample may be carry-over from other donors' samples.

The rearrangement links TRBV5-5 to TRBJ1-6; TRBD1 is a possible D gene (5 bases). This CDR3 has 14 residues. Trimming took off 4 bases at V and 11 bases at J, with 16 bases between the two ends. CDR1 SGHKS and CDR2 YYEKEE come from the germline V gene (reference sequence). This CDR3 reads CASSLRDQVPPLHF. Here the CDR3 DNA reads TGTGCCAGCAGCCTCCGGGACCAAGTCCCACCCCTCCACTTT.

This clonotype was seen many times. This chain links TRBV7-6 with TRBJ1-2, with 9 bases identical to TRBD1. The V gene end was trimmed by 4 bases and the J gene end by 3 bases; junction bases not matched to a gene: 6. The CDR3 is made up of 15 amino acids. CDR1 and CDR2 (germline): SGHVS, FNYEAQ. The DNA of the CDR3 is TGTGCCAGCAGCTCCTTGGACAGGGGCCACTATGGCTACACCTTC. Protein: CASSSLDRGHYGYTF.

CDR3 coding DNA: TGTGCCAGCAGCTTTAAATATATGAACACCGGGGAGCTGTTTTTT. Residues: CASSFKYMNTGELFF. The chain has TRBV11-2 and TRBJ2-2, with unresolved D. The CDR3 consists of 15 residues. Germline V gene lookup returns CDR1 SGHAT and CDR2 FQNNGV. V was trimmed by 3 bases and J by 1 base, leaving 9 bases between them.

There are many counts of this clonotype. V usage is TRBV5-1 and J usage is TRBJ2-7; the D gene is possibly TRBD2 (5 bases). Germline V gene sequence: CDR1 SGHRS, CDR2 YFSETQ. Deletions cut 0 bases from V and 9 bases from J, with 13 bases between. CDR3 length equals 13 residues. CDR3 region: CASSLATDSPQYV. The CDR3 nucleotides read TGCGCCAGCAGCTTGGCCACGGACTCTCCGCAGTACGTC.

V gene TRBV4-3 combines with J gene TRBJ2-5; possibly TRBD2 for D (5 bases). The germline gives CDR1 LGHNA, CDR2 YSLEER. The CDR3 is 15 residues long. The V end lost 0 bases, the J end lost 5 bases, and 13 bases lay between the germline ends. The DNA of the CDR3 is TGCGCCAGCAGCCAAGAATCCGGGGAAGGGGAGACCCAGTACTTC. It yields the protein CASSQESGEGETQYF.

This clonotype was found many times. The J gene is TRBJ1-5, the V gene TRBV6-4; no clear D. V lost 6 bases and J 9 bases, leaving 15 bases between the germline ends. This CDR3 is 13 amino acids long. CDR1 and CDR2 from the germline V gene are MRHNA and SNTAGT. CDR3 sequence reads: CASSYGYGTPQHF. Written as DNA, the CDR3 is TGTGCCAGCAGCTATGGGTACGGTACGCCCCAGCATTTT.

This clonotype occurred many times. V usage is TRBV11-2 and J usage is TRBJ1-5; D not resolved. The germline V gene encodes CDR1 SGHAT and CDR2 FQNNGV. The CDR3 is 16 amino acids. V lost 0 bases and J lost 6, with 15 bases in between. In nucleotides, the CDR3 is TGTGCCAGCAGCTTAGATCTGGCGGATTTGGGTCAGCCCCAGCATTTT. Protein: CASSLDLADLGQPQHF.

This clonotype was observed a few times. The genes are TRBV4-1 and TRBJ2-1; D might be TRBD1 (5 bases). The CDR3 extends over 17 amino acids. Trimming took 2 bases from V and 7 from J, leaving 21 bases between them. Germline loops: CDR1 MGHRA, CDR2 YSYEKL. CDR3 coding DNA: TGCGCCAGCAGCCAAATATTCAGCCCAGGGTTATCTAATGAGCAGTTCTTC. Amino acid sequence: CASSQIFSPGLSNEQFF.

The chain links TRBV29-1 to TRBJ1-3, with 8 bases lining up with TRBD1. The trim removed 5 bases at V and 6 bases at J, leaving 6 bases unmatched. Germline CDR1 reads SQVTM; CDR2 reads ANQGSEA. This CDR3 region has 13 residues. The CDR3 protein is CSVYGQGENTIYF. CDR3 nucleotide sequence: TGCAGCGTTTACGGACAGGGAGAAAACACCATATATTTT.

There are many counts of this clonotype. The CDR3 DNA follows: TGTGCCAGCAGTGGTGGAGGGGGAGTTAACTATGGCTACACCTTC. Protein sequence: CASSGGGGVNYGYTF. The chain carries TRBV2 and TRBJ1-2, with a possible D match to TRBD1 (6 bases). V gave up 4 bases and J gave up 1 base, with 13 bases separating them. The CDR3 runs 15 residues. Germline CDR1 reads SNHLY; CDR2 reads FYNNEI.

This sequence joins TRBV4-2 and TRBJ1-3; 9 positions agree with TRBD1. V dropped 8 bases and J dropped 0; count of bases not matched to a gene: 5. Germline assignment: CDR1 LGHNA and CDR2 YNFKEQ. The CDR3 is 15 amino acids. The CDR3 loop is CASGDRDSSGNTIYF. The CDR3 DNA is TGTGCCAGCGGGGACAGGGACAGCTCTGGAAACACCATATATTTT.

CDR3 protein: CASSLAHNQPQHF. The CDR3 bases are TGTGCCAGCAGCTTAGCTCACAATCAGCCCCAGCATTTT. The chain employs TRBV7-9 and TRBJ1-5; D gene ambiguous. The CDR3 length is 13 residues. V was trimmed by 0 bases and J by 3 bases, leaving 3 bases between them. In germline, CDR1 is SEHNR, CDR2 FQNEAQ (reference sequence).

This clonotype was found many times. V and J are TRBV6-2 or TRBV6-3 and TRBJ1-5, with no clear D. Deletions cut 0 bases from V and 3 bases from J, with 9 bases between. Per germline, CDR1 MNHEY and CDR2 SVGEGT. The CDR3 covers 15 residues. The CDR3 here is CASSYSGILNQPQHF. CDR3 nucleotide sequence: TGTGCCAGCAGTTACTCCGGGATACTCAATCAGCCCCAGCATTTT.

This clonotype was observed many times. The CDR3 reads CASSYSLAGTEAFF. The CDR3 nucleotides are TGTGCCAGCAGTTACTCGTTGGCGGGAACTGAAGCTTTCTTT. The chain combines TRBV6-6 with TRBJ1-1; D call uncertain. The germline V and J ends were trimmed by 0 bases and 5 bases, with 10 bases remaining between them. Germline V gene sequence: CDR1 MNHNY, CDR2 SVGAGI (reference sequence). There are 14 residues in the CDR3.

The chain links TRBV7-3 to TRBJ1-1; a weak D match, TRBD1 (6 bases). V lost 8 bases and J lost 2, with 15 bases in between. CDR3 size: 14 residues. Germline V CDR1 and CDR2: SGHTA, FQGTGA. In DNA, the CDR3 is TGTGCCAGCCGCGCCGGACAGACAAACACTGAAGCTTTCTTT. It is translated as CASRAGQTNTEAFF.